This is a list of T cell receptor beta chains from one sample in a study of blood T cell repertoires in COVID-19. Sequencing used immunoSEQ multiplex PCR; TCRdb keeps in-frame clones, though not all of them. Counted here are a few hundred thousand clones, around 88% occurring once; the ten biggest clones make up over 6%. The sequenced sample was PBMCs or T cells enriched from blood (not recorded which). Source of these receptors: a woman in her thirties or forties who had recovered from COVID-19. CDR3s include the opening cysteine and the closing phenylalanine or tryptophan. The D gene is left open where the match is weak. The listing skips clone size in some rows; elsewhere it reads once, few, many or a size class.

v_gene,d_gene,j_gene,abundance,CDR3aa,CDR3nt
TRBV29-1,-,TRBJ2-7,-,CSVAVTFYEQYF,TGCAGCGTTGCGGTCACTTTCTACGAGCAGTACTTC
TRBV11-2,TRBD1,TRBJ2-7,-,CASRDRTGAYEQYF,TGTGCCAGCAGAGATAGGACAGGAGCCTACGAGCAGTACTTC
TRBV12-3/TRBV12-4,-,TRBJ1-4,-,CASSLTVNEKLFF,TGTGCCAGCAGTTTAACAGTTAATGAAAAACTGTTTTTT
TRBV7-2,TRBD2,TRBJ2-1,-,CASSLTSGANEQFF,TGTGCCAGCAGCTTAACTAGCGGGGCCAATGAGCAGTTCTTC
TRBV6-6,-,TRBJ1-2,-,CASSYRDSYGYTF,TGTGCCAGCAGTTACCGCGACAGCTATGGCTACACCTTC
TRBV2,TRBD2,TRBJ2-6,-,CASTGGPGANVLTF,TGTGCCAGCACGGGGGGGCCTGGGGCCAACGTCCTGACTTTC
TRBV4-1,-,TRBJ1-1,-,CASSQDGDKAFF,TGCGCCAGCAGCCAAGATGGGGACAAAGCTTTCTTT
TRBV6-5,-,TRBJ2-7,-,CASSLGANRYEQYF,TGTGCCAGCAGTCTAGGGGCAAACCGATACGAGCAGTACTTC
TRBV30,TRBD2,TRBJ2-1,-,CAWSERETYNEQFF,TGTGCCTGGAGCGAGCGGGAGACATACAATGAGCAGTTCTTC
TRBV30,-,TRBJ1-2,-,CAWSRTSPDINLYGYTF,TGTGCCTGGAGTCGAACCTCGCCGGACATTAACCTCTATGGCTACACCTTC
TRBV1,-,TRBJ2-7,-,CTSSLHPGLAGYEQYF,TGCACCAGCAGCCTTCACCCGGGACTAGCAGGCTACGAGCAGTACTTC
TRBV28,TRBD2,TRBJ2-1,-,CASKGGGRAVSSYNEQFF,TGTGCCAGCAAGGGGGGCGGGAGGGCCGTGAGCTCCTACAATGAGCAGTTCTTC
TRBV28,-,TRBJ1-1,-,CASRTAGGGNTEAFF,TGTGCCAGCAGAACTGCTGGGGGGGGGAACACTGAAGCTTTCTTT
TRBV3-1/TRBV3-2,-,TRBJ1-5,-,CASSQAGSFNQPQHF,TGTGCCAGCAGCCAAGCGGGTAGCTTCAATCAGCCCCAGCATTTT
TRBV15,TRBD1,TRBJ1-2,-,CATSRGLGGDGYTF,TGTGCCACCAGCAGAGGGCTAGGGGGCGATGGCTACACCTTC
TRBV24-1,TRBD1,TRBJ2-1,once,CATRRTGGMDEQFF,TGTGCCACCAGGCGCACAGGGGGCATGGATGAGCAGTTCTTC
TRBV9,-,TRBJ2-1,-,CASSVTSRQHYNEQFF,TGTGCCAGCAGCGTTACTAGTCGGCAACACTACAATGAGCAGTTCTTC
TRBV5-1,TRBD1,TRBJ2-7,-,CASSLGTGGKDEQYF,TGCGCCAGCAGCTTGGGGACAGGGGGCAAGGACGAGCAGTACTTC
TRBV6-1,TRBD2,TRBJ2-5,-,CASSERISGVTQETQYF,TGTGCCAGCAGTGAAAGGATCAGCGGGGTAACTCAAGAGACCCAGTACTTC
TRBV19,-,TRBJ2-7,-,CASSGPETRGASYEQYF,TGTGCCAGTAGTGGGCCGGAGACAAGGGGTGCATCCTACGAGCAGTACTTC
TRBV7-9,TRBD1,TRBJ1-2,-,CASSRTGDYGYTF,TGTGCCAGCAGCCGCACAGGGGACTATGGCTACACCTTC
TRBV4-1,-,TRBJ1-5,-,CASSQYQGVYGQPQHF,TGCGCCAGCAGCCAATACCAAGGGGTTTACGGTCAGCCCCAGCATTTT
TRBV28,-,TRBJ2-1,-,CASSLGGWGNEQFF,TGTGCCAGCAGTTTGGGGGGATGGGGCAATGAGCAGTTCTTC
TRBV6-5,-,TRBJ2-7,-,CASKAGPSYEQYF,TGTGCCAGCAAGGCGGGGCCCTCCTACGAGCAGTACTTC
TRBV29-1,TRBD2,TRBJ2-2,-,CSVDLAGTGELFF,TGCAGCGTTGACCTAGCGGGCACCGGGGAGCTGTTTTTT
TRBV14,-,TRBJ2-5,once,CASSQVGQGETQYF,TGTGCCAGCAGCCAAGTGGGGCAGGGAGAGACCCAGTACTTC
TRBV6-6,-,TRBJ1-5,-,CASGIQGKGNQPQHF,TGTGCCAGCGGGATCCAGGGAAAGGGCAATCAGCCCCAGCATTTT
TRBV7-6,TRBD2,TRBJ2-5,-,CASSTRTSGETQYF,TGTGCCAGCAGCACCCGGACTAGTGGTGAGACCCAGTACTTC
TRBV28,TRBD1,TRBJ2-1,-,CASSEDRGGDNEQFF,TGTGCCAGCAGTGAGGACAGGGGAGGCGACAATGAGCAGTTCTTC
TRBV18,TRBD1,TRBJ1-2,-,CASSRTGNGYTF,TGTGCCAGCTCACGGACAGGGAATGGCTACACCTTC
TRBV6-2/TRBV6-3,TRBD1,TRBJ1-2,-,CASSGPGTANYGYTF,TGTGCCAGCAGTGGCCCAGGGACAGCTAACTATGGCTACACCTTC